This entry lists 23 T cell receptor beta chains sequenced from one sample in a study of blood T cell repertoires in COVID-19. Produced via immunoSEQ multiplex PCR; TCRdb's table is partial and in-frame only. The data contain over 200,000 clones, approximately 87% of them singletons. The sequencing sample was made of peripheral blood. These receptors all stem from a woman in her 50s with acute or convalescent COVID-19.

This clone was found a few times. V is TRBV6-5 and J is TRBJ1-1; D perhaps matches TRBD1 (5 bases). The CDR3 runs to 15 residues. Germline lookup yields CDR1 MNHEY and CDR2 SVGAGI. The V end was cut by 5 bases, the J end by 0 bases, with 13 bases between. The CDR3 region has the DNA TGTGCCAGCAGTAACGGACACTTCATGAACACTGAAGCTTTCTTT. It specifies CASSNGHFMNTEAFF.

This chain links TRBV4-2 with TRBJ1-5; D is unclear. The CDR3 is 15 residues long. The ends were cut back, 4 bases at V and 4 bases at J, with 14 bases in the middle. From germline, CDR1 is LGHNA and CDR2 YNFKEQ. CDR3 nucleotide sequence: TGTGCCAGCAGCCTCCAGAGGGTGGGGAATCAGCCCCAGCATTTT. Residues: CASSLQRVGNQPQHF.

The rearrangement joins TRBV9 to TRBJ1-4; D possibly corresponds to TRBD1 (6 bases). Germline V CDR1 and CDR2: SGDLS, YYNGEE. The V end lost 0 bases, the J end lost 0 bases, and 15 bases lay between the germline ends. This CDR3 has 18 residues. The CDR3 DNA reads TGTGCCAGCAGCGTAGCTAGGCCGGGACAAGCAACTAATGAAAAACTGTTTTTT. Protein: CASSVARPGQATNEKLFF.

The chain links TRBV6-5 to TRBJ1-6; 9 bases align to TRBD1. Unmatched junction bases numbered 1, after V lost 6 bases and J lost 7 bases. The CDR3 is made up of 13 amino acids. In germline, CDR1 is MNHEY, CDR2 SVGAGI. CDR3: CASSGTGNSPLHF. The CDR3 DNA reads TGTGCCAGCAGCGGGACAGGGAATTCACCCCTCCACTTT.

The chain carries TRBV7-2 and TRBJ1-1, with D unresolved. The ends were cut back, 5 bases at V and 2 bases at J, with 6 bases in the middle. CDR3 length: 12 residues. Germline CDR1 and CDR2: SGHTA and FQGNSA. The CDR3 protein is CASSTRNTEAFF. For the CDR3, the DNA is TGTGCCAGCAGCACTCGAAACACTGAAGCTTTCTTT.

This chain uses TRBV10-1 with TRBJ1-5; maybe TRBD1 (6 bases). CDR3 size: 12 residues. Germline CDR1 reads WNHNN; CDR2 reads SYGVQD (reference sequence). With 9 bases removed from V and 3 bases from J, the gap between germline ends came to 9 bases. This CDR3 reads CARDRANQPQHF. Written as DNA, the CDR3 is TGCGCCAGGGACAGAGCCAATCAGCCCCAGCATTTT.

This clone was picked up a small number of times. The chain employs TRBV5-4 and TRBJ2-5; D remains ambiguous. Per the germline V gene, CDR1 is SGHNT and CDR2 is YYREEE (reference sequence). Trimming took 2 bases from V and 5 from J, leaving 4 bases between them. The CDR3 spans 11 residues. The CDR3 DNA sequence: TGTGCCAGCAGCTTCCAGGAGACCCAGTACTTC. Translating gives CASSFQETQYF.

This rearrangement joins TRBV2 to TRBJ2-5; TRBD2 is a possible D gene (6 bases). V gave up 6 bases and J gave up 2 bases, with 10 bases separating them. This CDR3 spans 13 amino acids. CDR1 and CDR2 from the germline V gene are SNHLY and FYNNEI. The chain's CDR3 is CASRIAEQETQYF. The CDR3 coding sequence is TGTGCCAGCAGGATAGCGGAGCAAGAGACCCAGTACTTC.

V and J are TRBV6-5 and TRBJ1-2; possible D gene TRBD1, 5 bases. CDR1 MNHEY and CDR2 SVGAGI come from the germline V gene. V was trimmed by 7 bases and J by 6 bases, leaving 15 bases between them. The CDR3 runs 13 residues. This CDR3 is CASKGAASDGYTF. DNA of the CDR3: TGTGCCAGCAAAGGGGCAGCATCGGATGGCTACACCTTC.

The chain joins TRBV7-8 to TRBJ1-5; D is undetermined. This CDR3 spans 15 amino acids. Germline CDR1 is SGHVS and CDR2 is FQNEAQ. V lost 5 bases, J lost 0 bases, and 11 bases lay in between. CDR3 nucleotides: TGTGCCAGCAGCCCTGGACTAAATAGCAATCAGCCCCAGCATTTT. As protein: CASSPGLNSNQPQHF.

J is TRBJ1-6 and V is TRBV11-3, with 12 nucleotides matching TRBD1. The CDR3 sequence is 14 residues long. Germline CDR1 SGHNT, CDR2 YENEEA. The ends lost 3 bases at V and 10 bases at J; junction bases unmatched: 1. The CDR3 sequence is CASSFGTGGSPLHF. In DNA form, the CDR3 reads TGTGCCAGCAGCTTTGGGACAGGGGGCTCACCCCTCCACTTT. Full variable domain (remainder filled in from reference TRBV11-3 and TRBJ1-6): EAGVVQSPRYKIIEKKQPVAFWCNPISGHNTLYWYLQNLGQGPELLIRYENEEAVDDSQLPKDRFSAERLKGVDSTLKIQPAELGDSAVYLCASSFGTGGSPLHFGNGTRLTVT.

The chain couples TRBV6-6 to TRBJ1-1, with D hard to call. V was clipped by 0 bases and J by 1 base, with 9 bases between them. The CDR3 is 15 amino acids. Per the germline V gene, CDR1 is MNHNY and CDR2 is SVGAGI (reference sequence). CDR3 in amino acids: CASSYSTTGNTEAFF. CDR3 sequence (DNA): TGTGCCAGCAGTTACTCGACGACTGGGAACACTGAAGCTTTCTTT.

The chain couples TRBV7-6 to TRBJ1-1; 9 positions match TRBD1. The V gene end was trimmed by 8 bases and the J gene end by 5 bases; junction bases not matched to a gene: 6. CDR3 length equals 13 residues. The germline V gene has CDR1 SGHVS and CDR2 FNYEAQ. CDR3 loop: CASATGGTTEAFF. Written as DNA, the CDR3 is TGTGCCAGCGCGACAGGGGGTACGACTGAAGCTTTCTTT.

V usage is TRBV20-1 and J usage is TRBJ2-5; 8 bases fit TRBD1. The V segment lost 3 bases and the J segment 5 bases; nucleotides outside the gene matches: 5. CDR3 length: 13 amino acids. CDR1 is DFQATT and CDR2 is SNEGSKA in the germline V gene (reference sequence). This CDR3 reads CSASPTGGETQYF. DNA of the CDR3: TGCAGTGCTAGTCCTACAGGGGGGGAGACCCAGTACTTC.

This sequence joins TRBV7-2 and TRBJ2-4; maybe TRBD2 (5 bases). CDR3 size: 15 residues. CDR1 and CDR2 (germline): SGHTA, FQGNSA. The V end was cut by 4 bases, the J end by 0 bases, with 10 bases between. CDR3 sequence: CASSSPGKAKNIQYF. The CDR3 nucleotides read TGTGCCAGCAGCTCCCCCGGGAAAGCCAAAAACATTCAGTACTTC.

V gene TRBV7-3 combines with J gene TRBJ2-3; 8 nucleotides agree with TRBD2. Germline V gene data show CDR1 as SGHTA and CDR2 as FQGTGA. The junction had 4 bases not matched to a gene; V was cut back by 4 bases and J by 7 bases. CDR3 length: 13 amino acids. The CDR3 DNA reads as TGTGCCAGCAGCTCCGGCGGGGGGAATACGCAGTATTTT. The encoded protein is CASSSGGGNTQYF.

This rearrangement joins TRBV20-1 to TRBJ2-7, with TRBD1 matching over 7 bases. CDR1 DFQATT and CDR2 SNEGSKA come from the germline V gene (reference sequence). Germline trimming cut 4 bases from V and 2 bases from J; bases unmatched to any gene: 5. The CDR3 covers 13 residues. The CDR3: CSATDRATYEQYF. The CDR3 DNA sequence: TGCAGTGCTACTGACAGGGCCACCTACGAGCAGTACTTC.

This clone came up once. Written as DNA, the CDR3 is TGTGCCAGCAACCCCGGGGGTTTCGCGGGGACCTACGAGCAGTACTTC. Translation gives CASNPGGFAGTYEQYF. The chain carries TRBV5-4 and TRBJ2-7, with D maybe TRBD2 (6 bases). Trimming pared 6 bases from V and 2 bases from J, leaving 21 bases between. Germline V gives CDR1 SGHNT, CDR2 YYREEE (reference sequence). CDR3 length: 16 amino acids.

The chain has TRBV2 and TRBJ2-1; 9 nucleotides agree with TRBD2. This CDR3 is 14 amino acids long. V gave up 7 bases and J gave up 8 bases; unmatched junction bases: 9. The germline V gene encodes CDR1 SNHLY and CDR2 FYNNEI. This chain's CDR3 is CASTGSGSRDEQFF. Written as DNA, the CDR3 is TGTGCCAGCACTGGTAGCGGGAGTCGGGATGAGCAGTTCTTC.

The V call is TRBV5-1, the J call TRBJ2-3, with TRBD2 identical over 11 bases. The CDR3 is 15 amino acids. Trimming cost V 5 bases and J 4 bases; bases outside gene matches: 6. Germline V lookup: CDR1 SGHRS, CDR2 YFSETQ. CDR3 sequence (DNA): TGCGCCAGCAGACTAGCGGGAGTGACCGCAGATACGCAGTATTTT. It specifies CASRLAGVTADTQYF.

The chain carries TRBV9 and TRBJ2-1; maybe TRBD2 (6 bases). The CDR3 consists of 17 residues. The germline V and J ends were trimmed by 0 bases and 1 base, with 14 bases remaining between them. CDR1 and CDR2 from the germline V gene are SGDLS and YYNGEE. The CDR3 spells CASSVEGLALSYNEQFF. CDR3 coding DNA: TGTGCCAGCAGCGTAGAAGGGCTAGCGCTGTCCTACAATGAGCAGTTCTTC.

In DNA form, the CDR3 reads TGTGCCACCAGTGAACCCGGCGGAGGCGAGCAGTTCTTC. This sequence encodes CATSEPGGGEQFF. The J gene is TRBJ2-1, the V gene TRBV24-1; D may be TRBD2 (5 bases). Looked up from germline, CDR1 is KGHDR and CDR2 is SFDVKD. V lost 4 bases, J lost 10 bases, and 13 bases lay in between. The CDR3 is 13 amino acids.

CDR3 bases: TGTGCCAGCAGCTTAGAATCAGGGGAGCAGTACTTC. This sequence encodes CASSLESGEQYF. The J gene is TRBJ2-7, the V gene TRBV11-2, with a possible D match to TRBD1 (5 bases). The CDR3 covers 12 residues. Germline V lookup: CDR1 SGHAT, CDR2 FQNNGV. V dropped 0 bases and J dropped 7 bases, with 7 bases sitting between them.